This T cell receptor (beta chain) derives from a study of cytomegalovirus exposure and HLA in healthy donors. Findings and caveats of the study: Researchers reported that three CMV-associated chains were confirmed in vitro as CMV antigen-specific. An ancestry cluster, one associated with Asian ancestry, reportedly showed fewer N-insertions than the approximately 670-donor mean in a later analysis.

The CDR3 sequence is 13 residues long. V was pared by 3 bases and J by 8 bases, with 13 bases between. CDR1 and CDR2 from the germline V gene are LNHNV and YYDKDF (reference sequence). The PCR made use of 60 Vbeta and 13 Jbeta primers. Here immunoSEQ multiplex PCR was the method, and the copy in TCRdb shows in-frame clones only, minus some. The sample consists of more than 150,000 clones, 87% of them appearing once. A note on this clone: Its antigen remains unidentified.

The sample taken for sequencing was PBMCs. The sequence derives from a girl less than two years old in good health and CMV-seronegative. V and J are TRBV15 and TRBJ1-2; D may be TRBD1 (5 bases). CDR3 nucleotides: TGTGCCACCAGCAGGACGGTAGGGGTCGGCTACACCTTC. Residues: CATSRTVGVGYTF.